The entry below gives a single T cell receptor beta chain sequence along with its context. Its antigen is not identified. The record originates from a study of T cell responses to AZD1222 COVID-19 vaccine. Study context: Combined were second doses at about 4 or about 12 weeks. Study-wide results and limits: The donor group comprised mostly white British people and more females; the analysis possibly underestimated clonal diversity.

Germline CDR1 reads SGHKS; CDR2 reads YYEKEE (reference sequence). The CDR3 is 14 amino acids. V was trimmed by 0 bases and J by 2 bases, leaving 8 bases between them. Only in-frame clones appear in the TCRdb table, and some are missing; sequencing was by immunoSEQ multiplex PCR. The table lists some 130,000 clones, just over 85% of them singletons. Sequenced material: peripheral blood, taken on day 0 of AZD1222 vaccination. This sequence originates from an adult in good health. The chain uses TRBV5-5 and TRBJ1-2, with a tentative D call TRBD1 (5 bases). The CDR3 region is CASSLAGENYGYTF. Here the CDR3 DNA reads TGTGCCAGCAGCTTGGCGGGGGAGAACTATGGCTACACCTTC.